The clone carrying this T cell receptor (beta chain) turned up a few times. What it recognizes is unknown. CDR3 size: 13 residues. Trimming at V came to 10 bases and at J to 4 bases, leaving 9 bases not matched to a gene. Germline-derived CDR1 and CDR2 are SNHLY and FYNNEI. The data are from a study of beta chain features in type 1 diabetes. The wider study: Across all samples, roughly 99 million sorted cells were examined. Study results and limitations: Patients' naive, central memory and Treg TCRB repertoires seemed closer to one another than those of healthy donors. TCRB CDR3s were moderately but significantly shorter in Type 1 diabetes patients in all four CD4+ subsets.

As every portion of the isolated RNA was reverse transcribed, the sequencing read expressed TCRB transcripts. Data came from immunoSEQ multiplex PCR; TCRdb stores just in-frame clones and leaves some out. The table shows 130,000 or so clones, with approximately 9% occurring only once. Every single donor gave one heparinised blood draw, and these averaged around 0.12 L. Central memory, naive, regulatory and stem cell-like memory CD4+ cells were sorted by CD45RO/CCR7/CD25/CD127/CD95/CD27. This chain links TRBV2 with TRBJ2-7, with TRBD1 identical over 8 bases. The TCR was taken from a man aged 25-45 years with type 1 diabetes. Sequencing was carried out using central memory CD4+ T cells from blood. The CDR3 region is CAIPVGQGYEQYF. CDR3 in DNA: TGTGCCATTCCGGTCGGACAGGGTTACGAGCAGTACTTC.